This T cell receptor beta chain was sequenced during a study of CD8 T cells in Susac syndrome (dated by TCRdb to between 2017 and 2020). A note on the overall study: Of the Susac syndrome patients who were sequenced, six had clinically active disease and eight were in clinical remission. At the time of blood withdrawal, Susac syndrome patients were either therapy-naive, taking corticosteroids (with some also receiving IVIg), or on IVIg alone. Repertoire sequencing was used to test whether CD8+ T cell activation and differentiation in Susac syndrome was antigen driven.

Points the paper makes about the study in general: The CD4+ T cell repertoire of patients with Susac syndrome showed no detectable clonal expansion. The study acknowledged that relatively few individuals were included in the TCR sequencing and HLA analysis.

RNA was extracted using the RNeasy kit, and roughly 0.5 to 1 microgram was reverse transcribed with random hexamers. The immunoSEQ multiplex PCR assay, which covers 54 Vbeta and 13 Jbeta segments, was used to amplify TCR beta CDR3 regions. PCR amplification bias was corrected using a synthetic template baseline for primer optimization and computational correction. As for the original processing: Reads were assigned to V, D and J genes according to IMGT and analyzed in immunoSEQ Analyzer, with only productive sequences retained. Clonality was calculated as one minus the Shannon entropy normalized by log2 of the number of productive unique sequences. Public and private clones were assessed among the 100 most prevalent clones of each patient and control. Clones were defined as Susac-specific when absent from the healthy and MS cohorts, from roughly 1,000 published viral clones and from other ImmuneACCESS disease sequences. TCRdb reanalyzed the raw reads on its own, using fastp at Q25 for trimming and MiXCR for clone calling, and kept in-frame beta chains. Rows are combined by CDR3 protein, so each entry shows the most common genes and DNA. The V and J calls and clone size come from TCRdb's table, not from the authors' own analysis. Here the sample has about 150,000 distinct CDR3 sequences; 90% to 97% occur a single time. The top ten hold 0.065% to 0.095% of the sample.

A note on this clonotype: This clone's antigen is unknown. No base qualities exist here, and no much larger clone lies one base off it.

From the germline V gene, CDR1 is SQVTM and CDR2 is ANQGSEA. The CDR3 covers 13 residues, taking in both the cysteine and the phenylalanine. Only the CDR3 DNA stays, 39 bases, in frame from base 1. V is pared back by 5 bases and J by 0 bases, with 10 bases lying between the germline termini. Peripheral blood CD8+ and CD4+ T cells from healthy donors, Susac syndrome patients and multiple sclerosis patients were profiled using high-throughput TCR beta sequencing. Susac syndrome patients met recently defined diagnostic criteria for definite or probable disease. Bulk CD8+ and CD4+ T cells were purified by magnetic negative isolation, while CD8+ TEMRA cells were enriched using FACS. Blood was collected in EDTA tubes and processed within 24 hours, with PBMCs isolated through density gradient centrifugation. PBMCs intended for TCR sequencing were cryopreserved in liquid nitrogen and thawed later in a water bath at 37 degrees C. The sorted or isolated CD4+, CD8+ and CD8+ TEMRA cells reached a purity of at least 90%.

Specimen: CD4+ T cells from PBMCs. This receptor was taken from a human donor with Susac syndrome. The V and J segments used are TRBV29-1 and TRBJ1-2, with a tentative D gene TRBD1 over 5 matching bases. CDR3 region: CSVNQGSNYGYTF. The DNA sequence reads TGCAGCGTTAACCAGGGTTCTAACTATGGCTACACCTTC.